The 21 T cell receptor beta chains in this list originate from one sample, sequenced in a study of T-cell memory formation after mild COVID-19. TCRdb recomputed calls from the 5' RACE reads with MiXCR, one row per CDR3 protein. The table records approximately 230,000 distinct CDR3 sequences, approximately 16% of them present only once. Material for sequencing was PBMCs or a T cell subset sorted from them (not recorded which). These receptors were collected from a man younger than 35 who had mild COVID-19 (a few samples of this study predate the infection). Cell type and time point are not known.

The V call is TRBV24-1, the J call TRBJ2-4, with no clear D. The CDR3 spans 12 residues. Trimming cost V 9 bases and J 6 bases, with 11 bases left between them. Germline V lookup: CDR1 KGHDR, CDR2 SFDVKD. CDR3 amino acids: CATFWALNIQYF. CDR3 nucleotide sequence: TGTGCCACCTTCTGGGCCCTAAACATTCAGTACTTC.

The chain joins TRBV5-1 to TRBJ2-3; D is ambiguous. The CDR3 has 15 residues. Germline CDR1 and CDR2: SGHRS and YFSETQ. V lost 0 bases and J lost 2, with 10 bases in between. For the CDR3, the DNA is TGCGCCAGCAGCTTGGCTCCAGGAGCCACAGATACGCAGTATTTT. This gives the protein CASSLAPGATDTQYF.

This clonotype has just a few counts. J is TRBJ2-5 and V is TRBV20-1; D possibly corresponds to TRBD2 (5 bases). The V gene's germline CDR1 is DFQATT and CDR2 SNEGSKA (reference sequence). Trimming cost V 1 base and J 1 base, with 13 bases left between them. The CDR3 contains 15 residues. The CDR3 spells CSARARGVVQETQYF. As DNA, the CDR3 is TGCAGTGCTAGAGCTCGGGGAGTGGTCCAAGAGACCCAGTACTTC.

This clonotype was counted only a few times. This chain connects TRBV10-3 to TRBJ2-3; TRBD1 matches 7 bases. V was clipped by 8 bases and J by 6 bases; unmatched bases: 5. This CDR3 is built from 12 residues. The germline CDR1 and CDR2 sequences are ENHRY and SYGVKD. CDR3 sequence: CAISDRVDTQYF. Written as DNA, the CDR3 is TGTGCCATCTCCGACAGGGTGGATACGCAGTATTTT.

The table lists this clonotype with many counts. This chain connects TRBV4-2 to TRBJ2-5; D unresolved. This CDR3 comprises 12 residues. V was clipped by 0 bases and J by 6 bases, with 5 bases between them. In germline, CDR1 is LGHNA, CDR2 YNFKEQ. CDR3 DNA sequence: TGTGCCAGCAGCCAAGATCAGCAGACCCAGTACTTC. This codes for CASSQDQQTQYF.

This clonotype appeared a few times. The V call is TRBV7-2, the J call TRBJ2-5; 9 bases agree with TRBD1. The junction had 2 bases not matched to a gene; V was cut back by 2 bases and J by 4 bases. The germline V gene has CDR1 SGHTA and CDR2 FQGNSA. CDR3 length: 14 residues. This chain's CDR3 is CASSLTGGGETQYF. The DNA of the CDR3 is TGTGCCAGCAGCTTAACAGGGGGCGGAGAGACCCAGTACTTC.

The chain couples TRBV27 to TRBJ2-7; 7 nucleotides match TRBD1. V shed 6 bases and J 6 bases; nucleotides not matched to a gene: 8. CDR1 is MNHEY, CDR2 SMNVEV, per germline (reference sequence). This CDR3 spans 13 amino acids. Here the CDR3 reads CASRPGGKSEQYV. CDR3 DNA sequence: TGTGCCAGCAGGCCAGGGGGAAAGTCCGAGCAGTACGTC.

V gene TRBV18 combines with J gene TRBJ1-1; 9 nucleotides agree with TRBD1. The V gene end was trimmed by 6 bases and the J gene end by 4 bases; junction bases not matched to a gene: 6. The CDR3 is 14 amino acids. Per the germline V gene, CDR1 is KGHSH and CDR2 is LQKENI. Written as DNA, the CDR3 is TGTGCCAGCTCCGCGACAGGGGGAAGCACTGAAGCTTTCTTT. Its protein is CASSATGGSTEAFF. The full variable domain, in which reference TRBV18 and TRBJ1-1 provide the parts outside the CDR3, is NAGVMQNPRHLVRRRGQEARLRCSPMKGHSHVYWYRQLPEEGLKFMVYLQKENIIDESGMPKERFSAEFPKEGPSILRIQQVVRGDSAAYFCASSATGGSTEAFFGQGTRLTVV.

This clonotype was seen a handful of times. This chain connects TRBV5-1 to TRBJ2-7, with D tentatively TRBD2 (6 bases). The CDR3 extends over 11 amino acids. Per the germline V gene, CDR1 is SGHRS and CDR2 is YFSETQ. The ends were cut back, 10 bases at V and 5 bases at J, with 13 bases in the middle. The DNA for the CDR3 is TGCGCCGCGGGGTGGGACCACGAGCAGTACTTC. Residues: CAAGWDHEQYF.

The rearrangement links TRBV20-1 to TRBJ2-3; the match to TRBD2 covers 10 bases. Germline CDR1 is DFQATT and CDR2 is SNEGSKA (reference sequence). The CDR3 extends over 19 amino acids. J was trimmed by 5 bases and V by 6 bases; bases with no gene match: 23. Written as DNA, the CDR3 is TGCAGTGCACCGGCGGGAGCGGGGGGGCTTAAGGTTATGGGAGATACGCAGTATTTT. Protein sequence: CSAPAGAGGLKVMGDTQYF.

At least ten counts were recorded for this clonotype. The V and J genes are TRBV7-2 and TRBJ2-3; 9 bases are a match to TRBD2. With V trimmed by 5 bases and J by 8 bases, 5 bases remained unmatched. Germline V gives CDR1 SGHTA, CDR2 FQGNSA. This CDR3 has 13 residues. The CDR3 nucleotides read TGTGCCAGCAGCAGCGGGGGGCCCGGTACGCAGTATTTT. As protein: CASSSGGPGTQYF.

The V gene is TRBV15, the J gene TRBJ2-7; 9 nucleotides align to TRBD1. The CDR3 sequence is 15 residues long. The ends lost 2 bases at V and 5 bases at J; junction bases unmatched: 7. Per the germline V gene, CDR1 is LNHNV and CDR2 is YYDKDF (reference sequence). Here the CDR3 reads CATSRHRTGAHEQYV. The CDR3 DNA is TGTGCCACCAGCAGACACCGGACAGGGGCCCACGAGCAGTACGTC.

The chain's CDR3 is CSATRTGGSETQYF. In DNA, the CDR3 is TGCAGTGCGACCCGGACAGGAGGAAGCGAGACCCAGTACTTC. This chain uses TRBV20-1 with TRBJ2-5; 7 nucleotides agree with TRBD1. Per germline, CDR1 DFQATT and CDR2 SNEGSKA (reference sequence). With 6 bases clipped from V and 5 bases from J, the junction kept 12 bases outside the gene matches. This CDR3 spans 14 amino acids.

V is TRBV5-1 and J is TRBJ2-7; 11 nucleotides line up with TRBD1. J was trimmed by 4 bases and V by 4 bases; bases with no gene match: 7. Germline V gene data show CDR1 as SGHRS and CDR2 as YFSETQ. This CDR3 is 15 amino acids long. The CDR3 loop is CASSPGTGGVYEQYF. The CDR3 coding sequence is TGCGCCAGCAGCCCCGGGACAGGGGGTGTGTACGAGCAGTACTTC.

This clonotype was observed at least ten times. The J gene is TRBJ2-5, the V gene TRBV10-3; 8 bases match TRBD1. Losses at the gene ends were 8 bases for V and 5 bases for J; bases not matched to a gene: 13. The CDR3 contains 15 residues. Looked up from germline, CDR1 is ENHRY and CDR2 is SYGVKD. The CDR3 region has the DNA TGTGCCATCCAGCAGGGACAGGCTGGTTTGGAGACCCAGTACTTC. Translated: CAIQQGQAGLETQYF.

J is TRBJ1-5 and V is TRBV6-2 or TRBV6-3, with TRBD1 matching 7 bases. The germline CDR1 and CDR2 sequences are MNHEY and SVGEGT. This CDR3 comprises 13 residues. Germline trimming cut 8 bases from V and 7 bases from J; bases unmatched to any gene: 8. The CDR3 coding sequence is TGTGCCAGCCGGACCCAGGGGGGCCAGCCCCAGCATTTT. Translation gives CASRTQGGQPQHF.

This clonotype was found many times. This chain connects TRBV5-6 to TRBJ2-2; 9 bases match TRBD1. V shed 4 bases, J shed 4 bases, and the junction held 8 bases outside the gene matches. The CDR3 is 16 amino acids. Germline values: CDR1 SGHDT, CDR2 YYEEEE. CDR3 bases: TGTGCCAGCAGCCGACCGGGGGACAGGGCCACCGGGGAGCTGTTTTTT. Translation: CASSRPGDRATGELFF.

In DNA form, the CDR3 reads TGCGCCAGCAGCCCGACCCCGGCCAAAAACATTCAGTACTTC. This gives the protein CASSPTPAKNIQYF. The rearrangement uses TRBV5-1 and TRBJ2-4; no clear D. Germline V lookup: CDR1 SGHRS, CDR2 YFSETQ. This CDR3 has 14 residues. The germline V and J ends were trimmed by 4 bases and 1 base, with 9 bases remaining between them. Together with reference TRBV5-1 and TRBJ2-4, the CDR3 gives the full variable domain: KAGVTQTPRYLIKTRGQQVTLSCSPISGHRSVSWYQQTPGQGLQFLFEYFSETQRNKGNFPGRFSGRQFSNSRSEMNVSTLELGDSALYLCASSPTPAKNIQYFGAGTRLSVL.

This clonotype was seen a handful of times. The chain employs TRBV10-3 and TRBJ1-1; 9 positions agree with TRBD1. J lost 4 bases, V lost 7 bases, and 13 bases had no gene match. Germline V CDR1 and CDR2: ENHRY, SYGVKD. The CDR3 contains 16 residues. In nucleotides, the CDR3 is TGTGCCATCAATACGCGCAGACAGGGGGGTATCACTGAAGCTTTCTTT. It encodes CAINTRRQGGITEAFF.

The CDR3 here is CASKGQVNTEAFF. CDR3 DNA sequence: TGTGCCTCCAAAGGGCAGGTGAACACTGAAGCTTTCTTT. The chain employs TRBV19 and TRBJ1-1; no definite D call. The CDR3 loop spans 13 amino acids. V lost 11 bases, J lost 0 bases, and 13 bases lay in between. Per germline, CDR1 LNHDA and CDR2 SQIVND (reference sequence).

This sequence joins TRBV13 and TRBJ2-3, with 10 nucleotides matching TRBD2. CDR1 and CDR2 (germline): PRHDT, FYEKMQ (reference sequence). V lost 11 bases and J lost 0; bases outside the gene matches: 8. This CDR3 spans 15 amino acids. The CDR3 nucleotides read TGTGCCGGAAAAGAGGGACTAGCGAGCACAGATACGCAGTATTTT. Translating gives CAGKEGLASTDTQYF.